These 14 T cell receptor beta chains share one sample of origin, sequenced in a study of CD8 T cells in Susac syndrome. Reverse transcription of about 0.45 to 1 ug RNA was performed with random hexamers. From the immunoSEQ multiplex PCR reads, TCRdb called clonotypes with MiXCR, one entry per CDR3 protein. This table holds roughly 200,000 distinct CDR3 sequences, 85% to 95% found once. The sequenced material came from CD4+ T cells from PBMCs. Every receptor here comes from a human donor with Susac syndrome.

The chain uses TRBV20-1 and TRBJ2-7; TRBD2 matches at 10 bases. V shed 6 bases, J shed 1 base, and the junction held 6 bases outside the gene matches. The CDR3 extends over 14 amino acids. Per germline, CDR1 DFQATT and CDR2 SNEGSKA (reference sequence). This CDR3 reads CSAISGGISYEQYF. In DNA form, the CDR3 reads TGCAGTGCGATTAGCGGGGGGATATCCTACGAGCAGTACTTC.

The chain is built from TRBV29-1 and TRBJ1-2, with D unclear. V gave up 5 bases and J gave up 4 bases, with 20 bases separating them. CDR1 is SQVTM and CDR2 is ANQGSEA in the germline V gene. CDR3 length equals 15 residues. The CDR3 DNA reads as TGCAGCGTTCTTAGGGCAGAATTAGGCAGCTATGGCTACACCTTC. Residues: CSVLRAELGSYGYTF.

The rearrangement joins TRBV20-1 to TRBJ2-1, with D possibly matching TRBD2 (5 bases). Germline CDR1 and CDR2: DFQATT and SNEGSKA (reference sequence). This CDR3 spans 15 amino acids. V lost 4 bases and J 0 bases, leaving 13 bases between the germline ends. In nucleotides, the CDR3 is TGCAGTGCTACCTCCGGGGAAAGCTCCTACAATGAGCAGTTCTTC. It specifies CSATSGESSYNEQFF.

V gene TRBV7-2 combines with J gene TRBJ1-1; unclear D gene. The ends were cut back, 5 bases at V and 3 bases at J, with 1 base in the middle. This CDR3 has 10 residues. Germline assignment: CDR1 SGHTA and CDR2 FQGNSA. The CDR3 region has the DNA TGTGCCAGCAGCCACACTGAAGCTTTCTTT. It encodes CASSHTEAFF. Full variable domain (outside the CDR3, taken from reference TRBV7-2 and TRBJ1-1): GAGVSQSPSNKVTEKGKDVELRCDPISGHTALYWYRQSLGQGLEFLIYFQGNSAPDKSGLPSDRFSAERTGGSVSTLTIQRTQQEDSAVYLCASSHTEAFFGQGTRLTVV.

The chain combines TRBV24-1 with TRBJ2-1; 10 nucleotides agree with TRBD2. The CDR3 sequence is 14 residues long. Germline V lookup: CDR1 KGHDR, CDR2 SFDVKD. J lost 9 bases, V lost 4 bases, and 5 bases had no gene match. CDR3 loop: CATSESGGAFEQFF. The CDR3 DNA reads as TGTGCCACCAGTGAAAGCGGGGGGGCGTTTGAGCAGTTCTTC.

The sample holds one count of this clonotype. V is TRBV2 and J is TRBJ1-2; D perhaps matches TRBD1 (6 bases). Trimming pared 4 bases from V and 4 bases from J, leaving 7 bases between. This CDR3 has 12 amino acids. Germline V lookup: CDR1 SNHLY, CDR2 FYNNEI. CDR3 region: CASSAGVYGYTF. The CDR3 nucleotides are TGTGCCAGCAGTGCAGGGGTCTATGGCTACACCTTC. Full variable domain (remainder filled in from reference TRBV2 and TRBJ1-2): EPEVTQTPSHQVTQMGQEVILRCVPISNHLYFYWYRQILGQKVEFLVSFYNNEISEKSEIFDDQFSVERPDGSNFTLKIRSTKLEDSAMYFCASSAGVYGYTFGSGTRLTVV.

The genes are TRBV28 and TRBJ1-2, with D perhaps TRBD1 (5 bases). The ends were cut back, 2 bases at V and 2 bases at J, with 12 bases in the middle. The V gene's germline CDR1 is MDHEN and CDR2 SYDVKM. The CDR3 is 15 amino acids. CDR3 amino acids: CASSLQGRPNYGYTF. The CDR3 nucleotides read TGTGCCAGCAGTTTACAGGGCCGACCCAACTATGGCTACACCTTC.

This clonotype was counted a single time. V is TRBV7-3 and J is TRBJ2-3; D gene uncertain. Germline V lookup: CDR1 SGHTA, CDR2 FQGTGA. V shed 2 bases and J shed 3 bases, with 6 bases lying between them. There are 13 residues in the CDR3. CDR3 coding DNA: TGTGCCAGCAGCTTATATGGGACAGATACGCAGTATTTT. It encodes CASSLYGTDTQYF.

The genes are TRBV12-3 or TRBV12-4 and TRBJ2-7, with TRBD2 matching 11 bases. CDR3 size: 15 residues. Unmatched junction bases numbered 7, after V lost 4 bases and J lost 5 bases. The CDR3 spells CASSSSGGPWNEQYF. The CDR3 DNA reads TGTGCCAGCAGTTCTAGCGGGGGGCCCTGGAACGAGCAGTACTTC.

The rearrangement joins TRBV24-1 to TRBJ2-3; TRBD1 matches 9 bases. The germline CDR1 and CDR2 sequences are KGHDR and SFDVKD. The CDR3 has 14 amino acids. The ends lost 5 bases at V and 1 base at J; junction bases unmatched: 0. CDR3 protein: CATSGDRGTDTQYF. The CDR3, as DNA: TGTGCCACCAGTGGGGACAGGGGCACAGATACGCAGTATTTT.

The chain is built from TRBV7-2 and TRBJ1-1; D is undetermined. The CDR3 is 14 residues long. CDR1 is SGHTA, CDR2 FQGNSA, per germline. Trimming took 5 bases from V and 9 from J, leaving 19 bases between them. The CDR3 sequence is CASSPLPSGPQAFF. The DNA of the CDR3 is TGTGCCAGCAGCCCCCTGCCATCGGGCCCCCAAGCTTTCTTT.

This sequence joins TRBV28 and TRBJ2-7; TRBD1 might be the D (6 bases). This CDR3 has 13 residues. V gave up 6 bases and J gave up 6 bases, with 15 bases separating them. Looked up from germline, CDR1 is MDHEN and CDR2 is SYDVKM. The CDR3 nucleotides are TGTGCCAGCAGCCACGCCGTCAGGGGCGAGCAGTACTTC. It translates to CASSHAVRGEQYF.

V gene TRBV12-3 or TRBV12-4 combines with J gene TRBJ2-5; 7 bases line up with TRBD2. V shed 5 bases, J shed 3 bases, and the junction held 6 bases outside the gene matches. The CDR3 is 14 residues long. CDR3 sequence: CASSPGTIEETQYF. The CDR3 bases are TGTGCCAGCAGTCCCGGGACTATTGAAGAGACCCAGTACTTC.

The rearrangement joins TRBV20-1 to TRBJ2-3; D perhaps matches TRBD1 (5 bases). The germline CDR1 and CDR2 sequences are DFQATT and SNEGSKA (reference sequence). The CDR3 has 15 amino acids. Deletions cut 1 base from V and 3 bases from J, with 14 bases between. Here the CDR3 DNA reads TGCAGTGCTAGAGCTCAAGGGCAGGGTACAGATACGCAGTATTTT. Protein: CSARAQGQGTDTQYF.